This T cell receptor (beta chain) was recorded in a study of metastatic and nonmetastatic thyroid tumors. Ahead of thyroid surgery, no patient had received treatment of any kind. As originally analysed: In papillary thyroid cancer, a distant-metastasis classifier was built using CDR3 differences across clinicopathological groups. From the PCR reads, TCRdb re-called clones with MiXCR. The V and J calls reflect TCRdb's pipeline rather than the authors' work. The sample shows roughly 75,000 clones, about an eighth of them seen only once. This clone was found many times. Trimming removed 0 bases at V and 2 bases at J, with 13 bases between. The CDR3 is 17 residues long. Germline V CDR1 and CDR2: KGHSH, LQKENI.

The sample consisted of tumor tissue. This TCR derives from a female donor with papillary thyroid cancer or a benign thyroid nodule (not recorded which). Some clones in this sample may be carry-over from other donors' samples. The genes are TRBV18 and TRBJ1-4; perhaps TRBD1 as D (6 bases). The CDR3 sequence: CASSPPIQGLTNEKLFF. The DNA of the CDR3 is TGTGCCAGCTCACCACCGATACAGGGCTTGACTAATGAAAAACTGTTTTTT.